This record looks at one T cell receptor beta chain sequence and its context. This specimen belongs to a study of blood T cell repertoires in COVID-19. Sequenced by immunoSEQ multiplex PCR; TCRdb stores in-frame clones only, minus some. The table records hundreds of thousands of clones, around 83% of them present only once. The V segment lost 4 bases and the J segment 0 bases; nucleotides outside the gene matches: 2. The CDR3 sequence is 16 residues long. CDR1 is SGDLS and CDR2 is YYNGEE in the germline V gene. This chain connects TRBV9 to TRBJ2-6, with TRBD2 identical over 9 bases. Sequencing used peripheral blood. The sequence came from a man older than 75 with acute or convalescent COVID-19. CDR3 loop: CASSLAGNSGANVLTF. For the CDR3, the DNA is TGTGCCAGCAGCCTAGCGGGGAACTCTGGGGCCAACGTCCTGACTTTC.